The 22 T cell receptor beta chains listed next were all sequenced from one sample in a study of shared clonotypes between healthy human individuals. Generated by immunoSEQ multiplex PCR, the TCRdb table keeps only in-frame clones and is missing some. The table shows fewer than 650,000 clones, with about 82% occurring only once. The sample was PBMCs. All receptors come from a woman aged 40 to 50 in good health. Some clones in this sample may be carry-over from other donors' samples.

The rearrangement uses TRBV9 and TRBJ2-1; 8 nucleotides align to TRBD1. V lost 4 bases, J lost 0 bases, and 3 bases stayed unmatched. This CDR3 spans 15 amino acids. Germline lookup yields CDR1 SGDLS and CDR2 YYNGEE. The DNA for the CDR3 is TGTGCCAGCAGCCCCAGGGGGCTCTCCTACAATGAGCAGTTCTTC. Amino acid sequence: CASSPRGLSYNEQFF.

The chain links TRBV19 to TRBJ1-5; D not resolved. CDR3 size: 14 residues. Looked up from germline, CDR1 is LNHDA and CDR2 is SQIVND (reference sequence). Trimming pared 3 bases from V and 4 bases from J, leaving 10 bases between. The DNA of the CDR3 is TGTGCCAGTAGTATGGTCGCGGATAATCAGCCCCAGCATTTT. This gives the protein CASSMVADNQPQHF.

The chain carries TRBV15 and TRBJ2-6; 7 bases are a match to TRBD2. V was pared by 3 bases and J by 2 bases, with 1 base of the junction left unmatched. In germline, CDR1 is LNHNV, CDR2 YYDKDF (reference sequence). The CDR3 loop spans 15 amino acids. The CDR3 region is CATSRGGTGANVLTF. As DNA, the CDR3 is TGTGCCACCAGCAGGGGAGGGACTGGGGCCAACGTCCTGACTTTC.

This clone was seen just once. The CDR3 protein is CASSSHRGQAKNIQYF. CDR3 DNA sequence: TGTGCCAGTAGTTCGCACAGGGGGCAAGCCAAAAACATTCAGTACTTC. V is TRBV19 and J is TRBJ2-4, with 9 bases that match TRBD1. CDR3 length: 16 residues. Germline V gene data show CDR1 as LNHDA and CDR2 as SQIVND (reference sequence). V was pared by 5 bases and J by 0 bases, with 5 bases of the junction left unmatched. Together with reference TRBV19 and TRBJ2-4, the CDR3 gives the full variable domain: DGGITQSPKYLFRKEGQNVTLSCEQNLNHDAMYWYRQDPGQGLRLIYYSQIVNDFQKGDIAEGYSVSREKKESFPLTVTSAQKNPTAFYLCASSSHRGQAKNIQYFGAGTRLSVL.

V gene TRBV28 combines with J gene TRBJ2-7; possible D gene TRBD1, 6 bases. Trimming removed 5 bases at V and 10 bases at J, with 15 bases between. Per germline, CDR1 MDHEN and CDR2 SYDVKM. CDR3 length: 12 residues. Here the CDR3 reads CASSAQGLDQYF. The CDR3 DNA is TGTGCCAGCAGTGCACAGGGCTTGGATCAGTACTTC.

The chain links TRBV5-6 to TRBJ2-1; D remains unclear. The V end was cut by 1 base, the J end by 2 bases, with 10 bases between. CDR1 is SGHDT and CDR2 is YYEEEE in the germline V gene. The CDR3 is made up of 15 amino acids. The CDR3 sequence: CASSLRFRPYNEQFF. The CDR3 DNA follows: TGTGCCAGCAGCTTGCGGTTTAGACCCTACAATGAGCAGTTCTTC.

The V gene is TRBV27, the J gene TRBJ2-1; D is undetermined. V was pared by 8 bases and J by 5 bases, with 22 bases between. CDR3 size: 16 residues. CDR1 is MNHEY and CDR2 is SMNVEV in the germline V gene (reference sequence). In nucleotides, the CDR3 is TGTGCCAGCGCTGGTTGGTGGGATTCTAGGGACAATGAGCAGTTCTTC. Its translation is CASAGWWDSRDNEQFF.

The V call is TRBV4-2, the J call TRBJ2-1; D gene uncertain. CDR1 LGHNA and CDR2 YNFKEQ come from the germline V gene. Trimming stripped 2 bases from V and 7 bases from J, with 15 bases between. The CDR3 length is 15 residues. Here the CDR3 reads CASSQRLDGKNEQFF. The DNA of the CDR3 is TGTGCCAGCAGCCAACGTCTAGATGGCAAAAATGAGCAGTTCTTC.

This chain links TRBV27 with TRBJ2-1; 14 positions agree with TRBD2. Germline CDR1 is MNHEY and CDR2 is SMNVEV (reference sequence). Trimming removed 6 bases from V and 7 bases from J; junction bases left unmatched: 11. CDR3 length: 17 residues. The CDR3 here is CASSNTLTSGRANEQFF. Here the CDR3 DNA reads TGTGCCAGCAGCAATACCCTGACTAGCGGGAGGGCAAATGAGCAGTTCTTC.

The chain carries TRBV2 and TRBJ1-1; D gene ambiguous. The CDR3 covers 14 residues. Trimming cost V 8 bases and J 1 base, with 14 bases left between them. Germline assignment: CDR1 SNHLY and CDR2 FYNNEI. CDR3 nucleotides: TGTGCCAGCGGGATGCGCAGCGGGAACACTGAAGCTTTCTTT. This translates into CASGMRSGNTEAFF.

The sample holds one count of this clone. CDR3 bases: TGTGCCAGCTCACCAGGACAGCTCTCTGGAAACACCATATATTTT. Its protein product is CASSPGQLSGNTIYF. The chain is built from TRBV18 and TRBJ1-3; a possible D gene is TRBD1 (6 bases). The CDR3 contains 15 residues. V was cut by 2 bases and J by 0 bases, with 8 bases left in between. Germline V lookup: CDR1 KGHSH, CDR2 LQKENI.

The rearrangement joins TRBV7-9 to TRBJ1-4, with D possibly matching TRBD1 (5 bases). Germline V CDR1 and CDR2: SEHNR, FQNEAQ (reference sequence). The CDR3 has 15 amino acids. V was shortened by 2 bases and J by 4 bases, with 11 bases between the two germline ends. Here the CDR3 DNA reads TGTGCCAGCAGCTTAACGGGGCAGCATAATGAAAAACTGTTTTTT. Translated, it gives CASSLTGQHNEKLFF.

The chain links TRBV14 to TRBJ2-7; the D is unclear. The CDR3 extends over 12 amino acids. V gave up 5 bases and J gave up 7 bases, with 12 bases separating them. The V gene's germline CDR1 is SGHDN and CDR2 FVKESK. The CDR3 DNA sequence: TGTGCCAGCAGCGCTCGTTTTGGGGAGCAGTACTTC. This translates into CASSARFGEQYF.

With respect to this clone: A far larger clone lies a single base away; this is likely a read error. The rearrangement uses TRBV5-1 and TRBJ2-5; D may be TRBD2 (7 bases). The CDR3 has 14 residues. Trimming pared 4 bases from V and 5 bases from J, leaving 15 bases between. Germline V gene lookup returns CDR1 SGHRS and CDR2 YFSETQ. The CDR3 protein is CASSPAGAKETQYF. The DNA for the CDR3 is TGCGCCAGCAGCCCTGCGGGGGCGAAGGAGACCCAGTACTTC.

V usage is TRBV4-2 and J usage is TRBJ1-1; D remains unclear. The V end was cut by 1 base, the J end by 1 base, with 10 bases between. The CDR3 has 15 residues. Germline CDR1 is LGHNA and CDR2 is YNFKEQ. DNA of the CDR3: TGTGCCAGCAGCCAAGTGTCGTGGAGGAACACTGAAGCTTTCTTT. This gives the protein CASSQVSWRNTEAFF.

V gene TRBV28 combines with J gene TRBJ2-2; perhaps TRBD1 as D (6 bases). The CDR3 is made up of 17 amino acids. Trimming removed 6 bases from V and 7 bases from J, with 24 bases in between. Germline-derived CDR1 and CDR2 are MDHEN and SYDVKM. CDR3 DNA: TGTGCCAGCAGCCCCTTACGGGGTCAGAGGGGGAGCGGGGAGCTGTTTTTT. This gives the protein CASSPLRGQRGSGELFF.

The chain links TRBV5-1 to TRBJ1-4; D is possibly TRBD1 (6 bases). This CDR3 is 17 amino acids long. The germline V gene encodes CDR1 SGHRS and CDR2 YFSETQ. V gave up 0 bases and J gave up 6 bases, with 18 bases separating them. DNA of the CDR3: TGCGCCAGCAGCTTGGCTTCTGTGACAGGTCGTCATGAAAAACTGTTTTTT. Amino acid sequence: CASSLASVTGRHEKLFF.

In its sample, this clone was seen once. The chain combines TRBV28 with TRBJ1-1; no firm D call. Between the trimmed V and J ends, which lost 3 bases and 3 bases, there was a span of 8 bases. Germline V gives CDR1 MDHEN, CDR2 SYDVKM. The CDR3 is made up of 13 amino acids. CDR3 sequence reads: CASSLARYTEAFF. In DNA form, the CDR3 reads TGTGCCAGCAGTTTGGCCAGATACACTGAAGCTTTCTTT. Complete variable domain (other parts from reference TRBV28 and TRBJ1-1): DVKVTQSSRYLVKRTGEKVFLECVQDMDHENMFWYRQDPGLGLRLIYFSYDVKMKEKGDIPEGYSVSREKKERFSLILESASTNQTSMYLCASSLARYTEAFFGQGTRLTVV.

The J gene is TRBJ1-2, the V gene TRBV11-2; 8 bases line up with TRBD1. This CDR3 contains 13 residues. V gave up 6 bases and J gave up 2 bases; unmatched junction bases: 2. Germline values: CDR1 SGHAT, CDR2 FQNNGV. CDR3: CASSPGGNYGYTF. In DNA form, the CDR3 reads TGTGCCAGCAGTCCAGGGGGCAACTATGGCTACACCTTC. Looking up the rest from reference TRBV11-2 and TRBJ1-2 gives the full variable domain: EAGVAQSPRYKIIEKRQSVAFWCNPISGHATLYWYQQILGQGPKLLIQFQNNGVVDDSQLPKDRFSAERLKGVDSTLKIQPAKLEDSAVYLCASSPGGNYGYTFGSGTRLTVV.

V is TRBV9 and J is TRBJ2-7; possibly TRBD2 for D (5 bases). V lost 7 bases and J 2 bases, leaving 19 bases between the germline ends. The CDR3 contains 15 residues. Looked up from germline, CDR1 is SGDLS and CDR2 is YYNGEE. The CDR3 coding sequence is TGTGCCAGCTCACGTACGGGGTTTGGGACCTACGAGCAGTACTTC. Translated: CASSRTGFGTYEQYF.

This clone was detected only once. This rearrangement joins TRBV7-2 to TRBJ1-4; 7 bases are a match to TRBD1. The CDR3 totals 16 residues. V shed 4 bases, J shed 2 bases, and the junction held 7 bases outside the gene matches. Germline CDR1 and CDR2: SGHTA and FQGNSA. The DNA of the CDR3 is TGTGCCAGCAGCTCGACAGGGTCGGGGACTAATGAAAAACTGTTTTTT. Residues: CASSSTGSGTNEKLFF.

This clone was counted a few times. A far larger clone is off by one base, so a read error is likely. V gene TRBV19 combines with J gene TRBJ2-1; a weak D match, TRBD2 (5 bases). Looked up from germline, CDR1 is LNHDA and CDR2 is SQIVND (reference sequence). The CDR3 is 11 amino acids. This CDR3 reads CATRGYNEQLF. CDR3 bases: TGTGCCACCCGGGGTTACAATGAGCAGCTCTTC.